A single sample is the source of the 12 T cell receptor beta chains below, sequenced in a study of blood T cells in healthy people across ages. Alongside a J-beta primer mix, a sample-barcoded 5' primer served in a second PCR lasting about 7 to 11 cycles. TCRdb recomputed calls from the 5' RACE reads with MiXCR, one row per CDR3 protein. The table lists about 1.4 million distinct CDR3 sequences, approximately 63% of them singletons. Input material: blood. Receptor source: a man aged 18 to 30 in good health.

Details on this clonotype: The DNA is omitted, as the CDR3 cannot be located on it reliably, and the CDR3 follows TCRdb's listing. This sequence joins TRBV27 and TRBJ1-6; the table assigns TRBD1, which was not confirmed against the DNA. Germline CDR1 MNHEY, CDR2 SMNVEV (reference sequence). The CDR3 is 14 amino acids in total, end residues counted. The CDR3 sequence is CASSSSGRISPLHF.

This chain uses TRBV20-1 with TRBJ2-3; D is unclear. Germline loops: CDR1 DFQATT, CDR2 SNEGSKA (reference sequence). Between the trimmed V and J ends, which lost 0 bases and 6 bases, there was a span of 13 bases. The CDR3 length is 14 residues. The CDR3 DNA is TGCAGTGCTAGAGATGTCTTTCTCCGTGATACGCAGTATTTT. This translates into CSARDVFLRDTQYF.

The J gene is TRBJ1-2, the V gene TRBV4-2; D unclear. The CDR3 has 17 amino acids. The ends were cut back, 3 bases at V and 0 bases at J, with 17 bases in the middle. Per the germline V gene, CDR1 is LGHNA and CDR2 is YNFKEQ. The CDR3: CASSHLVGDGPNYGYTF. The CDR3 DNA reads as TGTGCCAGCAGCCATTTGGTCGGCGACGGCCCTAACTATGGCTACACCTTC.

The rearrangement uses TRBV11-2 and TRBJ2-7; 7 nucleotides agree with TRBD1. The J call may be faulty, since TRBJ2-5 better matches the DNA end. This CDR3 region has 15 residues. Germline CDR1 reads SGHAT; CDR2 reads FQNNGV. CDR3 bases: TGTGCCAGCAGCACGAAGGGGGCCCCAGGTGGGACCCAGTACTTC. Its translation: CASSTKGAPGGTQYF.

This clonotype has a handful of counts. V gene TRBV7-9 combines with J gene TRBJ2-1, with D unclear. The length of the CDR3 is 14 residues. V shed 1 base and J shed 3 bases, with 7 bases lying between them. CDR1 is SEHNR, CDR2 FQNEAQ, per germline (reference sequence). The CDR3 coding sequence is TGTGCCAGCAGCTTAGTTCAGAGCTACAATGAGCAGTTCTTC. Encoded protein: CASSLVQSYNEQFF.

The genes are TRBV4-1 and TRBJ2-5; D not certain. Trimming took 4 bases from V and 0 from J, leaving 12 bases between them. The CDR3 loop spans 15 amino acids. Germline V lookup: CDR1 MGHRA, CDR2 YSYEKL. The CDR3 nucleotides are TGCGCCAGCAGCCCCCTAACTTCGTACCAAGAGACCCAGTACTTC. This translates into CASSPLTSYQETQYF.

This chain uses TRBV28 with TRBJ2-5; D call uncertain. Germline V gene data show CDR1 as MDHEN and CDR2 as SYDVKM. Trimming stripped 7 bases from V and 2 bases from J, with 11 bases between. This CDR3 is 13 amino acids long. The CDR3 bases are TGTGCCAGCACCGACTGGCGACAAGAGACCCAGTACTTC. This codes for CASTDWRQETQYF.

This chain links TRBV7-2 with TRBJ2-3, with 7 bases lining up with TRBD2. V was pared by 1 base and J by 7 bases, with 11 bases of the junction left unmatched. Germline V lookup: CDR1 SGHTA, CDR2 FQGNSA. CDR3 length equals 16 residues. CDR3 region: CASSLVSGIATYTQYF. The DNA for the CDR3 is TGTGCCAGCAGCTTAGTAAGCGGGATTGCCACGTATACGCAGTATTTT.

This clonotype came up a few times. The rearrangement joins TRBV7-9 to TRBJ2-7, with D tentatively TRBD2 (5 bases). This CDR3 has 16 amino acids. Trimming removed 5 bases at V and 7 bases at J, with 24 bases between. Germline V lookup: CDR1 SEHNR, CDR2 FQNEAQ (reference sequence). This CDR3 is CASSRIRGLTHGEQYF. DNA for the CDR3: TGTGCCAGCAGCCGAATTCGGGGTCTGACGCACGGGGAGCAGTACTTC.

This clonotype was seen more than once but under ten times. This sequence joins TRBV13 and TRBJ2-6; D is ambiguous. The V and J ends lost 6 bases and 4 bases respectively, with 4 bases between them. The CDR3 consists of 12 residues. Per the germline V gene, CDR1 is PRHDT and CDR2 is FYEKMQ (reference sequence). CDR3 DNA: TGTGCCAGCAGAAGAGGGGCCAACGTCCTGACTTTC. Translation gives CASRRGANVLTF.

CDR3 bases: TGTGCCAGCAGTTCTCATTCACTCCGGGACAGGGGGCATGAGCAGTTCTTC. It codes for CASSSHSLRDRGHEQFF. V and J are TRBV6-6 and TRBJ2-1; the match to TRBD1 covers 12 bases. The J segment lost 8 bases and the V segment lost 4 bases, leaving 12 bases of the junction unmatched. CDR1 MNHNY and CDR2 SVGAGI come from the germline V gene (reference sequence). This CDR3 region has 17 residues.

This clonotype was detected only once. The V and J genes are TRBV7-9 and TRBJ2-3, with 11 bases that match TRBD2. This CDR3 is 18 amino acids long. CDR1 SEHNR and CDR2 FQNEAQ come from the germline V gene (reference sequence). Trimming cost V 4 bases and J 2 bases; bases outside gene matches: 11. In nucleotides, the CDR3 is TGTGCCAGCAGCTCCTATTCTACTAGCGGGGGAATCACAGATACGCAGTATTTT. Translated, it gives CASSSYSTSGGITDTQYF.